Following are 4 T cell receptor beta chains from one sample sequenced in a study of radiotherapy plus CTLA-4 blockade in lung cancer. Repertoires were generated with immunoSEQ multiplex PCR, while TCRdb's copy carries only in-frame clones and drops some. The sample lists roughly 120,000 clones; about 80% were seen once. Sequences were derived from peripheral blood, sampled from a patient treated with radiotherapy plus ipilimumab. Every receptor here comes from a human donor with non-small cell lung cancer that progressed on radiotherapy plus ipilimumab. Some clones in this sample may be carry-over from other donors' samples.

The rearrangement links TRBV7-2 to TRBJ1-3, with no clear D. The V and J ends lost 5 bases and 4 bases respectively, with 6 bases between them. Germline CDR1 is SGHTA and CDR2 is FQGNSA. The CDR3 is 12 residues long. CDR3 nucleotides: TGTGCCAGCAGCCCGGACGGAAACACCATATATTTT. Encoded protein: CASSPDGNTIYF. Complete variable domain (other parts from reference TRBV7-2 and TRBJ1-3): GAGVSQSPSNKVTEKGKDVELRCDPISGHTALYWYRQSLGQGLEFLIYFQGNSAPDKSGLPSDRFSAERTGGSVSTLTIQRTQQEDSAVYLCASSPDGNTIYFGEGSWLTVV.

J is TRBJ1-6 and V is TRBV28, with a tentative D call TRBD1 (5 bases). Trimming shortened V by 4 bases and J by 8 bases, and 15 bases separated the two germline ends. The CDR3 loop spans 15 amino acids. From germline, CDR1 is MDHEN and CDR2 SYDVKM. The CDR3 nucleotides are TGTGCCAGCAGTTCCTGGACAAGTGGACATTCACCCCTCCACTTT. This gives the protein CASSSWTSGHSPLHF.

The genes are TRBV20-1 and TRBJ1-2; TRBD1 agrees at 7 bases. The V gene end was trimmed by 6 bases and the J gene end by 8 bases; junction bases not matched to a gene: 3. CDR1 is DFQATT, CDR2 SNEGSKA, per germline (reference sequence). CDR3 size: 10 residues. This CDR3 reads CSATRGGYTF. DNA of the CDR3: TGCAGTGCCACCAGGGGGGGCTACACCTTC.

This clone has just one count. V usage is TRBV28 and J usage is TRBJ2-5; 8 nucleotides agree with TRBD1. V lost 3 bases and J lost 5; bases outside the gene matches: 8. This CDR3 region has 15 residues. Germline-derived CDR1 and CDR2 are MDHEN and SYDVKM. The CDR3 region is CASSFQGARFETQYF. The CDR3 coding sequence is TGTGCCAGCAGTTTTCAGGGGGCGAGGTTCGAGACCCAGTACTTC. The entire variable domain, with the rest obtained from reference TRBV28 and TRBJ2-5, is as follows: DVKVTQSSRYLVKRTGEKVFLECVQDMDHENMFWYRQDPGLGLRLIYFSYDVKMKEKGDIPEGYSVSREKKERFSLILESASTNQTSMYLCASSFQGARFETQYFGPGTRLLVL.